Presented here are 2 T cell receptor beta chains from one specimen sequenced in a study of cytomegalovirus exposure and HLA in healthy donors. Amplification used 60 Vbeta primers and 13 Jbeta primers. TCRdb keeps only in-frame clones here, not all; method: immunoSEQ multiplex PCR. The sample contains approximately 170,000 clones, approximately 67% of which appear only once. What was sequenced was PBMCs. All receptors come from a young woman in good health and CMV-seropositive.

This clone was seen a handful of times. The chain joins TRBV6-6 to TRBJ1-5, with D maybe TRBD1 (5 bases). Trimming left V 5 bases short and J 1 base short, with 12 bases between. CDR1 is MNHNY, CDR2 SVGAGI, per germline (reference sequence). This CDR3 contains 15 residues. The CDR3 region is CASSHGGVSNQPQHF. The CDR3 DNA follows: TGTGCCAGCAGTCACGGGGGGGTAAGCAATCAGCCCCAGCATTTT.

This sequence joins TRBV6-1 and TRBJ2-7, with a possible D match to TRBD1 (6 bases). The CDR3 runs to 16 residues. V lost 4 bases, J lost 0 bases, and 16 bases lay in between. Germline V gene sequence: CDR1 MNHNS, CDR2 SASEGT. This chain's CDR3 is CASSGRSGTISYEQYF. The CDR3 nucleotides read TGTGCCAGCAGTGGACGATCCGGGACAATCTCCTACGAGCAGTACTTC.